The 32 T cell receptor beta chains in this list originate from one sample, sequenced in a study of CXCR3-negative and CXCR3-positive naive CD8 T cells. The method, 5' RACE with UMI labels, was used to prepare the TRB cDNA libraries. TCRdb reanalyzed the 5' RACE reads, giving one entry per CDR3 protein sequence and no DNA. In all, the sample yields about 62,000 distinct CDR3 sequences. Material: naive CXCR3- CD8+ T cells from blood. Subset described: CD45RO-CCR7+CD27+CD95- naive CD8+ T cells lacking CXCR3 (TNR3-). Receptors were obtained from a human donor in good health. Some clones in this sample may be carry-over from other donors' samples.

This chain uses TRBV29-1 with TRBJ2-1; no DNA is available, so the TRBD1 call from TCRdb remains unchecked. The CDR3 runs to 16 residues. Germline CDR1 and CDR2: SQVTM and ANQGSEA. The CDR3 protein is CSVEPSTGSSYNEQFF.

The V gene is TRBV29-1, the J gene TRBJ2-7; the TRBD2 assignment by TCRdb is unverifiable without DNA. The CDR3 consists of 13 residues. From germline, CDR1 is SQVTM and CDR2 ANQGSEA. CDR3 residues: CSVGLAGSFEQYF.

The chain carries TRBV14 and TRBJ1-1; absent DNA, TCRdb's TRBD1 call cannot be checked. Germline V gives CDR1 SGHDN, CDR2 FVKESK. The CDR3 runs to 15 residues. The chain's CDR3 is CASNPRQGWDTEAFF.

The chain is built from TRBV5-1 and TRBJ2-7; the TRBD1 assignment by TCRdb is unverifiable without DNA. This CDR3 is built from 15 residues. Germline V CDR1 and CDR2: SGHRS, YFSETQ. CDR3 sequence reads: CASSLVRGNEYEQYF.

V gene TRBV4-3 combines with J gene TRBJ1-5. CDR1 is LGHNA, CDR2 YSLEER, per germline. The length of the CDR3 is 14 residues. CDR3: CASSQDTVNQPQHF.

This chain joins TRBV5-4 and TRBJ2-1; the TCRdb call, TRBD1, lacks DNA for checking. The V gene's germline CDR1 is SGHNT and CDR2 YYREEE (reference sequence). CDR3 length: 15 amino acids. CDR3 amino acids: CASSILRDSYNEQFF.

The chain joins TRBV12-3 or TRBV12-4 to TRBJ1-1; TCRdb names TRBD1, which stays unverified in the absence of DNA. The CDR3 extends over 14 amino acids. The CDR3 region is CASNSDRAITEAFF.

The chain has TRBV28 and TRBJ2-5. Germline CDR1 and CDR2: MDHEN and SYDVKM. This CDR3 contains 15 residues. The chain's CDR3 is CASSFLGTPQETQYF.

This chain uses TRBV28 with TRBJ2-5; as DNA is missing, the TRBD1 call by TCRdb cannot be tested. Germline CDR1 and CDR2: MDHEN and SYDVKM. CDR3 length: 14 amino acids. Here the CDR3 reads CASSSRQGTETQYF.

The rearrangement links TRBV19 to TRBJ1-1; lacking DNA, the TRBD1 call made by TCRdb goes unchecked. This CDR3 spans 13 amino acids. The germline V gene encodes CDR1 LNHDA and CDR2 SQIVND (reference sequence). CDR3 amino acids: CASRRGLGGEAFF.

V is TRBV28 and J is TRBJ2-7; TCRdb lists TRBD1, though no DNA is available to test this call. The CDR3 has 14 amino acids. Germline V gene sequence: CDR1 MDHEN, CDR2 SYDVKM. The CDR3 reads CASSFMGGGDEQYF.

The rearrangement joins TRBV28 to TRBJ2-3; the D call of TRBD1 rests on TCRdb alone, since no DNA is present to check it. CDR1 is MDHEN, CDR2 SYDVKM, per germline. CDR3 length equals 14 residues. The CDR3 sequence: CASSPQGPTDTQYF.

The CDR3 protein is CASSLGAGGPDYEQYF. J is TRBJ2-7 and V is TRBV5-1; the D gene TCRdb calls, TRBD2, cannot be checked with no DNA. This CDR3 is 16 amino acids long. From germline, CDR1 is SGHRS and CDR2 YFSETQ.

The chain combines TRBV7-9 with TRBJ1-1; TCRdb outputs TRBD1, but without DNA this stays unchecked. This CDR3 is 13 amino acids long. Germline assignment: CDR1 SEHNR and CDR2 FQNEAQ (reference sequence). The CDR3 sequence is CASSLWTSAEAFF.

This chain connects TRBV6-6 to TRBJ2-1; with no DNA, the TCRdb D assignment of TRBD1 cannot be verified. Germline V gene lookup returns CDR1 MNHNY and CDR2 SVGAGI (reference sequence). The CDR3 covers 15 residues. This chain's CDR3 is CASSSPGVGGNEQFF.

The rearrangement links TRBV4-2 to TRBJ1-4; checking the TCRdb D call of TRBD1 is not possible without DNA. CDR1 and CDR2 (germline): LGHNA, YNFKEQ. The CDR3 covers 15 residues. The CDR3 loop reads CASSQDTGGSEKLFF.

The V call is TRBV29-1, the J call TRBJ1-3. This CDR3 has 12 amino acids. The germline CDR1 and CDR2 sequences are SQVTM and ANQGSEA. CDR3 region: CSVRQDGNTIYF.

The chain combines TRBV20-1 with TRBJ1-1. The CDR3 length is 14 residues. CDR1 is DFQATT and CDR2 is SNEGSKA in the germline V gene (reference sequence). This CDR3 reads CSAREDLKNTEAFF.

The chain recombines TRBV6-1 with TRBJ2-7; without DNA, the TCRdb call of TRBD2 cannot be checked. The CDR3 is 14 amino acids. The V gene's germline CDR1 is MNHNS and CDR2 SASEGT. The CDR3 sequence is CASSETSRTYEQYF.

This chain connects TRBV5-1 to TRBJ2-5. The CDR3 extends over 13 amino acids. Germline V gene sequence: CDR1 SGHRS, CDR2 YFSETQ. CDR3: CASSLDLQETQYF.

This chain joins TRBV9 and TRBJ2-1; TCRdb proposes TRBD2, but this gene call is untestable without DNA. The CDR3 has 17 amino acids. The germline gives CDR1 SGDLS, CDR2 YYNGEE. CDR3 amino acids: CASSVRGSGGNVNEQFF.

V gene TRBV9 combines with J gene TRBJ1-5. This CDR3 spans 14 amino acids. The germline gives CDR1 SGDLS, CDR2 YYNGEE. The CDR3: CASSVDLSNQPQHF.

The chain joins TRBV7-9 to TRBJ2-5; with no DNA, the TCRdb D assignment of TRBD1 cannot be verified. The germline V gene has CDR1 SEHNR and CDR2 FQNEAQ (reference sequence). The CDR3 totals 15 residues. The CDR3 loop reads CASSLPWTGLETQYF.

The CDR3 protein is CASSLDVGGSYEQYF. J is TRBJ2-7 and V is TRBV5-8; the TRBD1 assignment by TCRdb is unverifiable without DNA. CDR3 length: 15 residues. CDR1 and CDR2 (germline): SGHTS, YDEGEE.

The rearrangement links TRBV29-1 to TRBJ1-1; lacking DNA, the TRBD1 call made by TCRdb goes unchecked. CDR1 and CDR2 from the germline V gene are SQVTM and ANQGSEA. The CDR3 covers 14 residues. CDR3 amino acids: CSVTGTGLETEAFF.

The chain recombines TRBV10-3 with TRBJ2-3; TCRdb's D gene call, TRBD1, goes unchecked for lack of DNA. The CDR3 is made up of 15 amino acids. The germline V gene has CDR1 ENHRY and CDR2 SYGVKD. The CDR3 protein is CAIRMTGGIADTQYF.

The CDR3 loop reads CASSDKNYEQYF. V usage is TRBV7-8 and J usage is TRBJ2-7. The CDR3 runs 12 residues. Germline values: CDR1 SGHVS, CDR2 FQNEAQ.

V usage is TRBV7-2 and J usage is TRBJ2-1; the D gene TCRdb calls, TRBD2, cannot be checked with no DNA. Germline V lookup: CDR1 SGHTA, CDR2 FQGNSA. The CDR3 runs to 15 residues. The CDR3 sequence is CASSLLGGTDNEQFF.

The V call is TRBV7-3, the J call TRBJ2-2; the TCRdb call, TRBD2, lacks DNA for checking. The CDR3 extends over 17 amino acids. Per the germline V gene, CDR1 is SGHTA and CDR2 is FQGTGA. CDR3 residues: CASSLDGGPQNTGELFF. The full variable domain, its missing parts supplied by reference TRBV7-3 and TRBJ2-2, is GAGVSQTPSNKVTEKGKYVELRCDPISGHTALYWYRQSLGQGPEFLIYFQGTGAADDSGLPNDRFFAVRPEGSVSTLKIQRTERGDSAVYLCASSLDGGPQNTGELFFGEGSRLTVL.

This sequence joins TRBV5-5 and TRBJ1-4; TCRdb gives TRBD1 as the D gene, but with no DNA this cannot be confirmed. The CDR3 is made up of 18 amino acids. From germline, CDR1 is SGHKS and CDR2 YYEKEE (reference sequence). CDR3 region: CASSHRSIGAGSEEKLFF.

CDR3 region: CSARCGEGTYEQYF. The chain employs TRBV20-1 and TRBJ2-7; TCRdb's D call of TRBD2 is untestable without DNA. Germline V gene lookup returns CDR1 DFQATT and CDR2 SNEGSKA (reference sequence). This CDR3 comprises 14 residues.

The rearrangement uses TRBV19 and TRBJ1-1. Germline CDR1 and CDR2: LNHDA and SQIVND (reference sequence). The CDR3 sequence is 12 residues long. CDR3 sequence reads: CATSEGNTEAFF.